Listed here are 17 T cell receptor beta chains from one sample, sequenced in a study of blood T cell repertoires in COVID-19 (dated by TCRdb to between 2020 and 2021). The library was built by means of the immunoSEQ multiplex PCR assay. TCRdb limited this immuneACCESS table to in-frame rearrangements with V and J called. A share of clones is missing; checked studies link under half to unresolved V genes, and the rest is unexplained. For this sample the table gives around 130,000 clones, of which 65% to 90% were detected only once. The biggest ten clones account for about 2.3% of the sample. Material for sequencing was PBMCs or T cells enriched from blood (not recorded which). The source of these receptors is a woman aged 50 to 60 who had recovered from COVID-19.

This clone is a singleton in its sample. The chain uses TRBV27 and TRBJ1-2; the match to TRBD1 covers 10 bases. Germline-derived CDR1 and CDR2 are MNHEY and SMNVEV (reference sequence). Unmatched junction bases numbered 3, after V lost 4 bases and J lost 10 bases. The CDR3 sequence is 12 residues long. In DNA form, the CDR3 reads TGTGCCAGCAGTTGGGGACAGGGGATCTACACCTTC. Translating it yields CASSWGQGIYTF.

In this sample, this clone turned up once. V is TRBV3-1 (or the pseudogene TRBV3-2) and J is TRBJ2-3, with no clear D. Trimming removed 0 bases at V and 5 bases at J, with 12 bases between. Germline V gene lookup returns CDR1 LGHDT and CDR2 YNNKEL (reference sequence). This CDR3 spans 15 amino acids. The CDR3 DNA sequence: TGTGCCAGCAGCCAAGATATAAGTTCCGGAGATACGCAGTATTTT. Its translation is CASSQDISSGDTQYF.

Turning to this clone: Within the sample, other DNA sequences also encode this same CDR3. The gene calls are TRBV12-3 or TRBV12-4 and TRBJ2-7, with TRBD1 as a possible D gene (5 bases). Trimming left V 8 bases short and J 5 bases short, with 10 bases between. The CDR3 contains 11 residues. As DNA, the CDR3 is TGTGCCAGCTCGCCCAGGGACGAGCAGTACTTC. It yields the protein CASSPRDEQYF.

The V call is TRBV5-1, the J call TRBJ2-3; D not certain. The CDR3 runs to 15 residues. V was shortened by 4 bases and J by 6 bases, with 18 bases between the two germline ends. Germline CDR1 is SGHRS and CDR2 is YFSETQ. The CDR3 coding sequence is TGCGCCAGCAGCCCCTCCCGAGCCCTCTTGGATACGCAGTATTTT. Translation: CASSPSRALLDTQYF. Filled out from reference TRBV5-1 and TRBJ2-3, the complete variable domain reads KAGVTQTPRYLIKTRGQQVTLSCSPISGHRSVSWYQQTPGQGLQFLFEYFSETQRNKGNFPGRFSGRQFSNSRSEMNVSTLELGDSALYLCASSPSRALLDTQYFGPGTRLTVL.

This chain uses TRBV6-2 or TRBV6-3 with TRBJ1-5, with 8 nucleotides matching TRBD1. CDR3 length: 15 amino acids. From germline, CDR1 is MNHEY and CDR2 SVGEGT. J gave up 6 bases and V 6 bases, and 10 bases lay outside the gene matches. This chain's CDR3 is CASSPQATGAQPQHF. CDR3 bases: TGTGCCAGCAGCCCCCAAGCGACAGGGGCTCAGCCCCAGCATTTT.

This chain connects TRBV5-4 to TRBJ1-6; 7 bases match TRBD1. With 2 bases clipped from V and 8 bases from J, the junction kept 4 bases outside the gene matches. This CDR3 contains 14 residues. Germline lookup yields CDR1 SGHNT and CDR2 YYREEE (reference sequence). This CDR3 is CASSLEGAYSPLHF. The CDR3 nucleotides read TGTGCCAGCAGCTTAGAGGGGGCTTATTCACCCCTCCACTTT.

The rearrangement joins TRBV6-5 to TRBJ1-5; tentatively, D is TRBD1 (5 bases). CDR3 size: 15 residues. Per the germline V gene, CDR1 is MNHEY and CDR2 is SVGAGI. Trimming pared 0 bases from V and 6 bases from J, leaving 12 bases between. The CDR3 region has the DNA TGTGCCAGCAGTTACTCAGGGGCGTCTTCTCAGCCCCAGCATTTT. Translation gives CASSYSGASSQPQHF.

The J gene is TRBJ1-5, the V gene TRBV27; D is unresolved. The germline CDR1 and CDR2 sequences are MNHEY and SMNVEV (reference sequence). The CDR3 covers 11 residues. With 8 bases removed from V and 7 bases from J, the gap between germline ends came to 9 bases. Here the CDR3 reads CASGFSQPQHF. CDR3 sequence (DNA): TGTGCCAGCGGGTTTAGCCAGCCCCAGCATTTT.

This chain connects TRBV4-3 to TRBJ2-2, with 9 bases aligning to TRBD1. This CDR3 region has 17 residues. Germline CDR1 and CDR2: LGHNA and YSLEER. J gave up 7 bases and V 1 base, and 10 bases lay outside the gene matches. The CDR3 here is CASSQGITGGLVGELFF. The CDR3 DNA sequence: TGCGCCAGCAGCCAAGGTATAACAGGGGGCTTGGTCGGGGAGCTGTTTTTT.

The genes are TRBV29-1 and TRBJ2-5; 8 bases map to TRBD1. The germline gives CDR1 SQVTM, CDR2 ANQGSEA. The CDR3 contains 12 residues. V dropped 4 bases and J dropped 5; count of bases not matched to a gene: 3. The CDR3 loop reads CSVAQGDETQYF. Written as DNA, the CDR3 is TGCAGCGTTGCACAGGGGGATGAGACCCAGTACTTC. Full variable domain (outside the CDR3, taken from reference TRBV29-1 and TRBJ2-5): SAVISQKPSRDICQRGTSLTIQCQVDSQVTMMFWYRQQPGQSLTLIATANQGSEATYESGFVIDKFPISRPNLTFSTLTVSNMSPEDSSIYLCSVAQGDETQYFGPGTRLLVL.

V and J are TRBV29-1 and TRBJ2-7, with 10 bases matching TRBD2. The V gene end was trimmed by 3 bases and the J gene end by 4 bases; junction bases not matched to a gene: 6. Germline CDR1 SQVTM, CDR2 ANQGSEA. This CDR3 is built from 14 residues. In nucleotides, the CDR3 is TGCAGCGTTGAGCCAGCGGGGGGGCCATACGAGCAGTACTTC. Translation gives CSVEPAGGPYEQYF.

The chain has TRBV14 and TRBJ1-6; D gene unclear. Germline CDR1 and CDR2: SGHDN and FVKESK. The CDR3 is made up of 13 amino acids. With 3 bases removed from V and 8 bases from J, the gap between germline ends came to 8 bases. The CDR3 bases are TGTGCCAGCAGCCAGAACGGGTATTCACCCCTCCACTTT. Translation: CASSQNGYSPLHF.

The chain is built from TRBV11-3 and TRBJ2-2, with 10 bases aligning to TRBD1. The CDR3 extends over 16 amino acids. The V gene's germline CDR1 is SGHNT and CDR2 YENEEA. The junction had 5 bases not matched to a gene; V was cut back by 5 bases and J by 2 bases. The CDR3 here is CASSPGTGANTGELFF. The DNA for the CDR3 is TGTGCCAGCAGCCCAGGGACAGGGGCCAACACCGGGGAGCTGTTTTTT.

The chain uses TRBV27 and TRBJ1-4; 7 bases fit TRBD1. Germline-derived CDR1 and CDR2 are MNHEY and SMNVEV (reference sequence). This CDR3 is 13 amino acids long. V was clipped by 3 bases and J by 10 bases; unmatched bases: 5. The CDR3 region is CASSLGDSGKLFF. CDR3 DNA: TGTGCCAGCAGTTTGGGGGACAGTGGAAAACTGTTTTTT.

The chain joins TRBV7-9 to TRBJ2-3, with TRBD2 as a possible D gene (6 bases). V lost 6 bases, J lost 0 bases, and 10 bases lay in between. In germline, CDR1 is SEHNR, CDR2 FQNEAQ (reference sequence). This CDR3 region has 14 residues. The CDR3 protein is CASSPGTSTDTQYF. The DNA of the CDR3 is TGTGCCAGCAGTCCCGGGACTAGCACAGATACGCAGTATTTT.

The CDR3 DNA sequence: TGTGCCAGCAGAAAGGACAGGGGGCTGTTTGGCACAGATACGCAGTATTTT. Protein: CASRKDRGLFGTDTQYF. V usage is TRBV25-1 and J usage is TRBJ2-3; the match to TRBD1 covers 11 bases. CDR1 and CDR2 (germline): MGHDK, SYGVNS. CDR3 length: 17 residues. V gave up 6 bases and J gave up 1 base; unmatched junction bases: 9.

DNA for the CDR3: TGTGCCAGCAGCCCGAGAGGGGGGGGGAAAGAGACCCAGTACTTC. As protein: CASSPRGGGKETQYF. V is TRBV28 and J is TRBJ2-5, with D perhaps TRBD2 (7 bases). V dropped 6 bases and J dropped 3 bases, with 17 bases sitting between them. Germline-derived CDR1 and CDR2 are MDHEN and SYDVKM. CDR3 length: 15 amino acids.